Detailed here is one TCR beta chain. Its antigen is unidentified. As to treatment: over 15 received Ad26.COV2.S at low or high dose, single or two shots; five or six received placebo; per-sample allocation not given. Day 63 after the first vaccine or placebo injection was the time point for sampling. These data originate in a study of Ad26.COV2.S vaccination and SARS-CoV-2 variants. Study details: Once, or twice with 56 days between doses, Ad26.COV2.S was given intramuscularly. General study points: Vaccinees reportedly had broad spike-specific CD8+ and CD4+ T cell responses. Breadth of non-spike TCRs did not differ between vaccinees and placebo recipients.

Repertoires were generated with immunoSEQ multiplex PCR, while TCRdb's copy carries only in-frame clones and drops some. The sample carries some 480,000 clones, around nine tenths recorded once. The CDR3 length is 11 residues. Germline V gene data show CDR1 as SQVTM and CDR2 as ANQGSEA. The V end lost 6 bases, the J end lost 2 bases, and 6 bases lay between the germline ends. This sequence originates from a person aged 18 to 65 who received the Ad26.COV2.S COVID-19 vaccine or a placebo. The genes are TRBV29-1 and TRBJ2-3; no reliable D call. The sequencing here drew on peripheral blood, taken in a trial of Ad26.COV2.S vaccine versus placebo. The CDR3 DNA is TGCAGCGTCGCGTTCACAGATACGCAGTATTTT. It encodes CSVAFTDTQYF.